A selection of T cell receptor beta chains follows, all from one sample in a study of T cells in Graves' hyperthyroidism and ophthalmopathy. Each CDR3 protein gets one entry after TCRdb re-called the multiplex PCR reads with MiXCR. In the table there are under 200,000 distinct CDR3 sequences, roughly 9.4% of which are singletons. Sequencing was carried out using blood. The receptor source for this set is a woman younger than 30 with Graves' hyperthyroidism that later progressed to Graves' ophthalmopathy. Both conserved end residues are part of each CDR3. The D gene is left open where the match is weak. Size is omitted from some rows. Given values are once, few, many or a class for expanded clones.

J gene: TRBJ2-7
D gene: TRBD2
clone size: many
V gene: TRBV10-2
CDR3 protein: CASSIAGGTYEQYF
CDR3 DNA: TGCGCCAGCAGCATAGCGGGGGGTACCTACGAGCAGTACTTC

J gene: TRBJ2-3
D gene: TRBD2
clone size: NA
V gene: TRBV6-1
CDR3 protein: CASGTSGSLGTDTQYF
CDR3 DNA: TGTGCCAGCGGGACTAGCGGGAGCCTGGGCACAGATACGCAGTATTTT

J gene: TRBJ2-3
D gene: TRBD2
clone size: NA
V gene: TRBV13
CDR3 protein: CASSSPPTSGKFTDTQYF
CDR3 DNA: TGTGCCAGCAGCTCCCCCCCGACTAGCGGGAAATTCACAGATACGCAGTATTTT

J gene: TRBJ2-7
D gene: TRBD1
clone size: many
V gene: TRBV12-3/TRBV12-4
CDR3 protein: CASSLDPGQAYEQYF
CDR3 DNA: TGTGCCAGCAGTTTAGATCCGGGACAGGCCTACGAGCAGTACTTC

J gene: TRBJ2-7
D gene: NA
clone size: many
V gene: TRBV7-2
CDR3 protein: CASSLGTLAEQYF
CDR3 DNA: TGTGCCAGCAGCTTAGGGACGCTGGCCGAGCAGTACTTC

J gene: TRBJ1-1
D gene: NA
clone size: many
V gene: TRBV5-1
CDR3 protein: CASSRPQGEAFF
CDR3 DNA: TGCGCCAGCAGCCGCCCCCAGGGGGAAGCTTTCTTT

J gene: TRBJ1-5
D gene: NA
clone size: many
V gene: TRBV30
CDR3 protein: CAWSVAGTSNQPQHF
CDR3 DNA: TGTGCCTGGAGTGTTGCGGGGACTAGCAATCAGCCCCAGCATTTT

J gene: TRBJ2-2
D gene: TRBD2
clone size: NA
V gene: TRBV25-1
CDR3 protein: CASSLTSGGGGTGELFF
CDR3 DNA: TGTGCCAGCAGTTTAACTAGCGGGGGTGGAGGCACCGGGGAGCTGTTTTTT

J gene: TRBJ1-1
D gene: NA
clone size: many
V gene: TRBV6-1
CDR3 protein: CASSDIGATEAFF
CDR3 DNA: TGTGCCAGCAGTGATATAGGGGCCACTGAAGCTTTCTTT

J gene: TRBJ2-1
D gene: NA
clone size: many
V gene: TRBV29-1
CDR3 protein: CSGIGQIKTSYNEQFF
CDR3 DNA: TGCAGCGGCATCGGACAAATCAAAACCTCCTACAATGAGCAGTTCTTC

J gene: TRBJ2-5
D gene: NA
clone size: few
V gene: TRBV12-5
CDR3 protein: CASGLDPLRARETQYF
CDR3 DNA: TGTGCTAGTGGTTTGGACCCTCTTAGGGCGAGAGAGACCCAGTACTTC

J gene: TRBJ1-1
D gene: NA
clone size: many
V gene: TRBV2
CDR3 protein: CASRVMNTEAFF
CDR3 DNA: TGTGCCAGCAGAGTCATGAACACTGAAGCTTTCTTT

J gene: TRBJ1-6
D gene: NA
clone size: many
V gene: TRBV12-3/TRBV12-4
CDR3 protein: CASSAVLYNSPLHF
CDR3 DNA: TGTGCCAGCAGCGCAGTATTGTATAATTCACCCCTCCACTTT

J gene: TRBJ2-5
D gene: TRBD1
clone size: many
V gene: TRBV10-3
CDR3 protein: CAISESEDRGGETQYF
CDR3 DNA: TGTGCCATCAGTGAGTCGGAGGACAGGGGGGGTGAGACCCAGTACTTC

J gene: TRBJ1-6
D gene: NA
clone size: many
V gene: TRBV2
CDR3 protein: CASSDRDTNSPLHF
CDR3 DNA: TGTGCCAGCAGTGATCGGGACACGAATTCACCCCTCCACTTT

J gene: TRBJ1-6
D gene: TRBD1
clone size: NA
V gene: TRBV7-8
CDR3 protein: CASSPGTGENSPFHF
CDR3 DNA: TGTGCCAGCAGCCCAGGGACAGGGGAGAATTCACCCTTCCACTTT

J gene: TRBJ1-2
D gene: TRBD1
clone size: many
V gene: TRBV18
CDR3 protein: CASSHSGTAHTNYGYTF
CDR3 DNA: TGTGCCAGCTCGCATAGCGGGACAGCTCACACTAACTATGGCTACACCTTC

J gene: TRBJ2-1
D gene: TRBD1
clone size: few
V gene: TRBV12-5
CDR3 protein: CASGIGQGGQFF
CDR3 DNA: TGTGCTAGTGGTATCGGACAGGGCGGGCAGTTCTTC

J gene: TRBJ1-3
D gene: NA
clone size: many
V gene: TRBV6-6
CDR3 protein: CASSYGQGTNSGNTIYF
CDR3 DNA: TGTGCCAGCAGTTACGGGCAGGGTACAAACTCTGGAAACACCATATATTTT

J gene: TRBJ2-1
D gene: TRBD2
clone size: many
V gene: TRBV7-3
CDR3 protein: CASSSGRGNEQFF
CDR3 DNA: TGTGCCAGCAGCTCAGGGAGGGGAAATGAGCAGTTCTTC

J gene: TRBJ2-1
D gene: TRBD2
clone size: NA
V gene: TRBV20-1
CDR3 protein: CSARVVAGGLGNEQFF
CDR3 DNA: TGCAGTGCTAGGGTCGTGGCGGGGGGGCTTGGAAATGAGCAGTTCTTC

J gene: TRBJ2-1
D gene: TRBD2
clone size: many
V gene: TRBV20-1
CDR3 protein: CSALLAGSYNEQFF
CDR3 DNA: TGCAGTGCCCTACTAGCGGGATCATACAATGAGCAGTTCTTC

J gene: TRBJ2-7
D gene: NA
clone size: many
V gene: TRBV11-2
CDR3 protein: CASSSYYEQYF
CDR3 DNA: TGTGCCAGCAGCTCGTACTACGAGCAGTACTTC

J gene: TRBJ2-7
D gene: TRBD1
clone size: many
V gene: TRBV29-1
CDR3 protein: CSVRTGFTYEQYF
CDR3 DNA: TGCAGCGTAAGGACAGGGTTTACCTACGAGCAGTACTTC

J gene: TRBJ2-3
D gene: NA
clone size: many
V gene: TRBV12-3/TRBV12-4
CDR3 protein: CASSGTFVKRLGTDTQYF
CDR3 DNA: TGTGCCAGCTCCGGAACTTTCGTAAAACGCCTAGGCACAGATACGCAGTATTTT

J gene: TRBJ2-1
D gene: TRBD2
clone size: few
V gene: TRBV20-1
CDR3 protein: CSARAGGVEQFF
CDR3 DNA: TGCAGTGCTAGAGCGGGGGGAGTTGAGCAGTTCTTC

J gene: TRBJ2-3
D gene: NA
clone size: many
V gene: TRBV5-1
CDR3 protein: CASSSQGPGDTQYF
CDR3 DNA: TGCGCCAGCAGCTCACAAGGGCCGGGAGATACGCAGTATTTT

J gene: TRBJ2-5
D gene: TRBD2
clone size: many
V gene: TRBV20-1
CDR3 protein: CSASHKGLPQETQYF
CDR3 DNA: TGCAGTGCTAGCCACAAGGGACTACCACAAGAGACCCAGTACTTC

J gene: TRBJ1-3
D gene: TRBD1
clone size: many
V gene: TRBV25-1
CDR3 protein: CASSEYAGGAGNTIYF
CDR3 DNA: TGTGCCAGCAGTGAATATGCAGGGGGAGCTGGAAACACCATATATTTT

J gene: TRBJ2-1
D gene: TRBD2
clone size: many
V gene: TRBV11-1
CDR3 protein: CASRTSGGSSYNEQFF
CDR3 DNA: TGTGCCAGCAGGACTAGCGGGGGAAGCTCCTACAATGAGCAGTTCTTC

J gene: TRBJ2-7
D gene: TRBD2
clone size: NA
V gene: TRBV9
CDR3 protein: CASSVGGEREISYEQYF
CDR3 DNA: TGTGCCAGCAGCGTAGGAGGGGAGCGGGAGATCTCCTACGAGCAGTACTTC

J gene: TRBJ2-2
D gene: TRBD1
clone size: NA
V gene: TRBV28
CDR3 protein: CASSPQGAGGELFF
CDR3 DNA: TGTGCCAGCAGTCCTCAGGGGGCTGGCGGGGAGCTGTTTTTT

J gene: TRBJ1-2
D gene: NA
clone size: many
V gene: TRBV6-1
CDR3 protein: CASSMSYGYTF
CDR3 DNA: TGTGCCAGCAGTATGAGTTATGGCTACACCTTC

J gene: TRBJ2-2
D gene: NA
clone size: many
V gene: TRBV6-1
CDR3 protein: CASSRGQQSGELFF
CDR3 DNA: TGTGCCAGCAGTCGCGGACAGCAGTCCGGGGAGCTGTTTTTT

J gene: TRBJ1-3
D gene: NA
clone size: many
V gene: TRBV28
CDR3 protein: CASRSTGRGNTIYF
CDR3 DNA: TGTGCCAGCAGGTCCACAGGGAGGGGAAACACCATATATTTT

J gene: TRBJ2-7
D gene: NA
clone size: many
V gene: TRBV19
CDR3 protein: CASSWGNEQYF
CDR3 DNA: TGTGCCAGTAGTTGGGGGAACGAGCAGTACTTC

J gene: TRBJ2-3
D gene: NA
clone size: NA
V gene: TRBV20-1
CDR3 protein: CSARYKRDWYTDTQYF
CDR3 DNA: TGCAGTGCTCGTTATAAAAGGGACTGGTACACAGATACGCAGTATTTT

J gene: TRBJ2-7
D gene: NA
clone size: many
V gene: TRBV12-3/TRBV12-4
CDR3 protein: CASSLSSMAEQYF
CDR3 DNA: TGTGCCAGCAGTTTAAGTTCTATGGCCGAGCAGTACTTC

J gene: TRBJ2-1
D gene: TRBD2
clone size: many
V gene: TRBV20-1
CDR3 protein: CSARGKASGDHNEQFF
CDR3 DNA: TGCAGTGCTAGAGGGAAGGCTAGCGGTGATCACAATGAGCAGTTCTTC

J gene: TRBJ2-1
D gene: NA
clone size: many
V gene: TRBV20-1
CDR3 protein: CSAKRIVQWGNEQFF
CDR3 DNA: TGCAGTGCTAAACGGATTGTCCAGTGGGGCAATGAGCAGTTCTTC

J gene: TRBJ2-1
D gene: NA
clone size: many
V gene: TRBV20-1
CDR3 protein: CSARGHAGIINEQFF
CDR3 DNA: TGCAGTGCTAGAGGACATGCGGGAATCATCAATGAGCAGTTCTTC

J gene: TRBJ1-5
D gene: NA
clone size: many
V gene: TRBV15
CDR3 protein: CATSRDLGGYSAQHF
CDR3 DNA: TGTGCCACCAGCAGAGATTTGGGCGGTTACTCGGCCCAGCATTTT

J gene: TRBJ1-5
D gene: NA
clone size: many
V gene: TRBV2
CDR3 protein: CASSVAQASNQPQHF
CDR3 DNA: TGTGCCAGCAGTGTTGCCCAGGCTAGCAATCAGCCCCAGCATTTT

J gene: TRBJ2-2
D gene: NA
clone size: few
V gene: TRBV4-2
CDR3 protein: CASSPPSGELFF
CDR3 DNA: TGTGCCAGCAGCCCTCCGAGTGGGGAGCTGTTTTTT